The 27 T cell receptor beta chains in this list originate from one sample, sequenced in a study of OX40 agonist ivuxolimab in advanced cancers. Sequencing was performed with immunoSEQ multiplex PCR; in TCRdb, only in-frame clones are kept and a portion is missing. The sample includes about 77,000 clones, around nine tenths seen only once; the top ten take around 2.5%. The sequencing here drew on CD4+ or CD8+ T cells sorted from blood, taken in a trial of the OX40 agonist ivuxolimab. These receptors came from an adult with an advanced solid tumor such as melanoma, head and neck, liver or kidney cancer.

The V call is TRBV5-1, the J call TRBJ2-3, with TRBD2 identical over 10 bases. With V trimmed by 6 bases and J by 8 bases, 9 bases remained unmatched. Germline lookup yields CDR1 SGHRS and CDR2 YFSETQ. This CDR3 is built from 14 residues. Here the CDR3 DNA reads TGCGCCAGCATAGGAGAGGTAGCGGGGGGTACGCAGTATTTT. This sequence encodes CASIGEVAGGTQYF.

This sequence joins TRBV7-2 and TRBJ1-4; D not resolved. The germline V gene has CDR1 SGHTA and CDR2 FQGNSA. V was pared by 2 bases and J by 8 bases, with 9 bases between. The CDR3 has 13 amino acids. CDR3 coding DNA: TGTGCCAGCAGCTTACGGGCAGACGAAAAACTGTTTTTT. Translation gives CASSLRADEKLFF.

The CDR3 nucleotides are TGCAGCGCTACCGGGACAGACCGCGAGCAGTACTTC. Translation: CSATGTDREQYF. The chain joins TRBV29-1 to TRBJ2-7; 7 bases align to TRBD1. This CDR3 has 12 residues. The germline V gene has CDR1 SQVTM and CDR2 ANQGSEA. V dropped 7 bases and J dropped 6; count of bases not matched to a gene: 9.

The CDR3 sequence: CASSLARDEKLFF. DNA for the CDR3: TGTGCCAGCAGCTTAGCCCGGGATGAAAAACTGTTTTTT. The chain uses TRBV7-9 and TRBJ1-4; D gene uncertain. CDR1 and CDR2 from the germline V gene are SEHNR and FQNEAQ (reference sequence). V lost 0 bases to trimming and J lost 6 bases, with 5 bases between them. The CDR3 totals 13 residues.

This clone has more than one count but fewer than ten. The CDR3 nucleotides are TGTGCCAGTAGTATGTTCTATGGCTACACCTTC. Translating gives CASSMFYGYTF. V is TRBV19 and J is TRBJ1-2, with D unresolved. CDR1 is LNHDA and CDR2 is SQIVND in the germline V gene (reference sequence). Trimming took 3 bases from V and 4 from J, leaving 3 bases between them. The CDR3 extends over 11 amino acids.

The rearrangement joins TRBV6-1 to TRBJ2-1; D not certain. The CDR3 loop spans 14 amino acids. CDR1 is MNHNS and CDR2 is SASEGT in the germline V gene. V was shortened by 3 bases and J by 9 bases, with 15 bases between the two germline ends. CDR3 sequence: CASSDWSRGGEQFF. CDR3 nucleotides: TGTGCCAGCAGTGACTGGTCCAGAGGCGGTGAGCAGTTCTTC.

The chain couples TRBV18 to TRBJ2-7; D call uncertain. This CDR3 comprises 13 residues. The V gene's germline CDR1 is KGHSH and CDR2 LQKENI. Trimming took 3 bases from V and 3 from J, leaving 9 bases between them. The CDR3 region has the DNA TGTGCCAGCTCACCCCCCTCTAACTACGAGCAGTACTTC. Its protein product is CASSPPSNYEQYF.

The genes are TRBV2 and TRBJ2-7, with 11 bases identical to TRBD1. The germline gives CDR1 SNHLY, CDR2 FYNNEI. The CDR3 length is 14 residues. V lost 8 bases and J lost 4; bases outside the gene matches: 7. The CDR3 nucleotides read TGTGCCAGCGGGGGGACAGGGGGGGTGTACGAGCAGTACTTC. Its translation is CASGGTGGVYEQYF.

The chain carries TRBV6-5 and TRBJ2-1; no definite D call. The CDR3 consists of 14 residues. Germline-derived CDR1 and CDR2 are MNHEY and SVGAGI. V was clipped by 7 bases and J by 1 base, with 11 bases between them. CDR3 region: CASTPSSSYNEQFF. The DNA for the CDR3 is TGTGCCAGCACCCCTAGTAGTTCCTACAATGAGCAGTTCTTC.

J is TRBJ1-2 and V is TRBV2; tentative D call: TRBD1 (6 bases). The germline V and J ends were trimmed by 3 bases and 5 bases, with 10 bases remaining between them. This CDR3 has 13 residues. CDR1 is SNHLY, CDR2 FYNNEI, per germline. The CDR3 loop reads CASSDRGPYGYTF. CDR3 bases: TGTGCCAGCAGTGACAGGGGCCCTTATGGCTACACCTTC.

This clone was detected only once. The CDR3: CASSPLAGGQDNEQFF. For the CDR3, the DNA is TGTGCCAGCAGCCCATTAGCGGGGGGACAAGACAATGAGCAGTTCTTC. V gene TRBV7-9 combines with J gene TRBJ2-1, with 10 bases lining up with TRBD2. This CDR3 has 16 residues. From germline, CDR1 is SEHNR and CDR2 FQNEAQ (reference sequence). The junction had 9 bases not matched to a gene; V was cut back by 5 bases and J by 5 bases.

The chain links TRBV15 to TRBJ1-6; 7 bases are a match to TRBD1. J lost 7 bases, V lost 4 bases, and 4 bases had no gene match. The CDR3 runs to 14 residues. Germline lookup yields CDR1 LNHNV and CDR2 YYDKDF (reference sequence). CDR3: CATSIRQGNSPLHF. The CDR3 DNA is TGTGCCACCAGCATACGACAGGGAAATTCACCCCTCCACTTT. The entire variable domain, with the rest obtained from reference TRBV15 and TRBJ1-6, is as follows: DAMVIQNPRYQVTQFGKPVTLSCSQTLNHNVMYWYQQKSSQAPKLLFHYYDKDFNNEADTPDNFQSRRPNTSFCFLDIRSPGLGDTAMYLCATSIRQGNSPLHFGNGTRLTVT.

The gene calls are TRBV2 and TRBJ2-7; D is uncertain. Germline assignment: CDR1 SNHLY and CDR2 FYNNEI. Trimming removed 7 bases from V and 6 bases from J, with 10 bases in between. The CDR3 extends over 11 amino acids. CDR3 amino acids: CASKSTGEQYF. DNA of the CDR3: TGTGCCAGCAAGTCGACCGGCGAGCAGTACTTC.

This clone was seen more than once but under ten times. This chain links TRBV21-1 with TRBJ1-1. TRBV21-1 is flagged as a pseudogene. The CDR3 length is 16 residues. Here the CDR3 DNA reads TGTGCCAGCCTCCTCAGGCGGGACCTCGATCGGGTTGAAGCTTTCTTT. Translation gives CASLLRRDLDRVEAFF.

The chain couples TRBV28 to TRBJ2-5; 8 positions agree with TRBD1. The length of the CDR3 is 13 residues. Germline CDR1 is MDHEN and CDR2 is SYDVKM. The trim removed 4 bases at V and 7 bases at J, leaving 5 bases unmatched. Written as DNA, the CDR3 is TGTGCCAGCAGTTCTGGACAGGGTGGGACCCAGTACTTC. Amino acid sequence: CASSSGQGGTQYF.

The table lists this clone with many counts. This chain joins TRBV19 and TRBJ1-1, with TRBD1 as a possible D gene (6 bases). The CDR3 runs to 14 residues. The V gene's germline CDR1 is LNHDA and CDR2 SQIVND (reference sequence). Trimming left V 5 bases short and J 1 base short, with 11 bases between. DNA of the CDR3: TGTGCCAGTAGTTTAAGGACAGCGAACACTGAAGCTTTCTTT. Its translation is CASSLRTANTEAFF.

The rearrangement joins TRBV5-1 to TRBJ2-2, with D possibly being TRBD2 (7 bases). This CDR3 has 17 amino acids. Germline assignment: CDR1 SGHRS and CDR2 YFSETQ. V shed 0 bases and J shed 6 bases, with 18 bases lying between them. The CDR3 here is CASSLAPKGGRAGELFF. For the CDR3, the DNA is TGCGCCAGCAGCTTGGCTCCCAAGGGGGGGCGCGCCGGGGAGCTGTTTTTT.

With respect to this clone: Other nucleotide sequences in the sample specify the same CDR3. V and J are TRBV18 and TRBJ2-3; D perhaps matches TRBD2 (5 bases). Trimming shortened V by 3 bases and J by 6 bases, and 7 bases separated the two germline ends. Germline CDR1 is KGHSH and CDR2 is LQKENI. CDR3 length equals 12 residues. The CDR3 DNA follows: TGTGCCAGCTCACCGTCGGGGGATACGCAGTATTTT. It specifies CASSPSGDTQYF.

This clone has a handful of counts. V is TRBV4-1 and J is TRBJ2-7, with D perhaps TRBD2 (5 bases). Germline values: CDR1 MGHRA, CDR2 YSYEKL. The CDR3 is made up of 15 amino acids. Trimming pared 0 bases from V and 6 bases from J, leaving 15 bases between. CDR3 region: CASSQEGPIGGEQYF. The CDR3 nucleotides are TGCGCCAGCAGCCAAGAAGGGCCTATAGGAGGCGAGCAGTACTTC.

This chain uses TRBV19 with TRBJ1-1, with 9 bases aligning to TRBD1. In germline, CDR1 is LNHDA, CDR2 SQIVND (reference sequence). V was clipped by 7 bases and J by 3 bases; unmatched bases: 6. CDR3 length equals 14 residues. The CDR3, as DNA: TGTGCCAGTAAGCGGGACAGGGAATACACTGAAGCTTTCTTT. The encoded protein is CASKRDREYTEAFF.

As for this clone: Sequence at one end of the junction differs from germline and may be a read error. The CDR3 coding sequence is TGTGCTAGCAGCTTAGGGGGCCCGTTTATGGGCGAGCAGTACTTC. Protein sequence: CASSLGGPFMGEQYF. The chain is built from TRBV7-7 and TRBJ2-7, with TRBD1 matching 7 bases. The CDR3 runs 15 residues. CDR1 SSHAT and CDR2 FNYEAQ come from the germline V gene (reference sequence). The whole variable domain, remainder taken from reference TRBV7-7 and TRBJ2-7, is GAGVSQSPRYKVTKRGQDVTLRCDPISSHATLYWYQQALGQGPEFLTYFNYEAQPDKSGLPSDRFSAERPEGSISTLTIQRTEQRDSAMYRCASSLGGPFMGEQYFGPGTRLTVT.

This clone was recorded only once. The chain is built from TRBV5-4 and TRBJ2-7, with 10 positions matching TRBD1. Germline V CDR1 and CDR2: SGHNT, YYREEE (reference sequence). The CDR3 loop spans 15 amino acids. With V trimmed by 4 bases and J by 3 bases, 7 bases remained unmatched. As DNA, the CDR3 is TGTGCCAGCAGCGATGCGGGACAGGGGAGCTACGAGCAGTACTTC. Translated: CASSDAGQGSYEQYF.

This chain connects TRBV7-2 to TRBJ1-2; D is possibly TRBD1 (5 bases). The germline V gene has CDR1 SGHTA and CDR2 FQGNSA. Trimming pared 0 bases from V and 4 bases from J, leaving 6 bases between. The CDR3 is made up of 13 amino acids. CDR3 bases: TGTGCCAGCAGCTTAGCAGGGACCTATGGCTACACCTTC. Translation: CASSLAGTYGYTF.

This clone was counted once. V gene TRBV2 combines with J gene TRBJ1-2; no firm D call. Trimming pared 1 base from V and 5 bases from J, leaving 20 bases between. CDR3 size: 17 residues. Germline CDR1 reads SNHLY; CDR2 reads FYNNEI. The CDR3 loop reads CASSEEVGRRKRYGYTF. The DNA for the CDR3 is TGTGCCAGCAGTGAAGAGGTAGGCAGGAGGAAGAGGTATGGCTACACCTTC.

Comment on this clone: The sample holds other DNA sequences that translate to the same CDR3. The V and J genes are TRBV27 and TRBJ1-3; tentative D call: TRBD1 (5 bases). Trimming removed 6 bases from V and 0 bases from J, with 9 bases in between. The CDR3 runs to 14 residues. Germline CDR1 is MNHEY and CDR2 is SMNVEV (reference sequence). The CDR3, as DNA: TGTGCCAGCAGCCGGGGGAACTCTGGAAACACCATATATTTT. As protein: CASSRGNSGNTIYF.

A single count supports this clone. This CDR3 is CASSSRMNTGELFF. CDR3 nucleotide sequence: TGTGCCAGCAGCTCCCGGATGAACACCGGGGAGCTGTTTTTT. The J gene is TRBJ2-2, the V gene TRBV7-9; D is uncertain. V lost 4 bases and J 1 base, leaving 7 bases between the germline ends. This CDR3 is 14 amino acids long. CDR1 and CDR2 (germline): SEHNR, FQNEAQ (reference sequence).

The rearrangement joins TRBV6-1 to TRBJ1-2, with 11 bases matching TRBD1. The CDR3 runs to 14 residues. The J segment lost 5 bases and the V segment lost 6 bases, leaving 5 bases of the junction unmatched. The germline gives CDR1 MNHNS, CDR2 SASEGT. CDR3 in amino acids: CASRGQGDGYGYTF. The CDR3 DNA sequence: TGTGCCAGCAGGGGACAGGGGGATGGGTATGGCTACACCTTC.